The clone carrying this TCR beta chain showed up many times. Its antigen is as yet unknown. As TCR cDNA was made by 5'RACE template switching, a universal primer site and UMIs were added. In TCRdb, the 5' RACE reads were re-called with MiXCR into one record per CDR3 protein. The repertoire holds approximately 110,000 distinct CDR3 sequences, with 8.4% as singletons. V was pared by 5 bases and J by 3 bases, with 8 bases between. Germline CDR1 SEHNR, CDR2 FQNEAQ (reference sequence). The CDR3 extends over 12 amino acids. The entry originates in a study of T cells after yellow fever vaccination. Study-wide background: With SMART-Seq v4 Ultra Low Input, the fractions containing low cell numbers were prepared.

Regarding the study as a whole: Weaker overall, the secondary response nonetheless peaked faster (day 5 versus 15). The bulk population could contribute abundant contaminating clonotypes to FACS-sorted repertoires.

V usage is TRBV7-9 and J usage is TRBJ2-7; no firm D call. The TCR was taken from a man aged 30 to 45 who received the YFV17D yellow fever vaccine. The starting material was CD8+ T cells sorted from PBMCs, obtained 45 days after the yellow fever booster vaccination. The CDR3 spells CASSLPYYEQYF. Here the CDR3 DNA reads TGTGCCAGCAGCCTGCCATACTACGAGCAGTACTTC. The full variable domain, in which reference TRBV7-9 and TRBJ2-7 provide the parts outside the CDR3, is DTGVSQNPRHKITKRGQNVTFRCDPISEHNRLYWYRQTLGQGPEFLTYFQNEAQLEKSRLLSDRFSAERPKGSFSTLEIQRTEQGDSAMYLCASSLPYYEQYFGPGTRLTVT.